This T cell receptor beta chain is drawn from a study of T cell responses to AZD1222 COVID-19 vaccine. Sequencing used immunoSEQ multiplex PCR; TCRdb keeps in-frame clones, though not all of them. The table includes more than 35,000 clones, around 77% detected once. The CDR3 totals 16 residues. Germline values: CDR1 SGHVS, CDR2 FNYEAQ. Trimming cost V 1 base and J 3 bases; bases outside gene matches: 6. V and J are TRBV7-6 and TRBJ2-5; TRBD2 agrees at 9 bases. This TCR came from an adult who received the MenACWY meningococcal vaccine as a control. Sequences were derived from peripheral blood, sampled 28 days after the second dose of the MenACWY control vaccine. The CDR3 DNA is TGTGCCAGCAGCTTAGGAGGCGGGGGGGAAAAAGAGACCCAGTACTTC. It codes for CASSLGGGGEKETQYF.